This TCR beta chain was recorded in a study of blood T cell repertoires in COVID-19. CDR3 size: 14 residues. Deletions cut 5 bases from V and 7 bases from J, with 12 bases between. Germline CDR1 reads SEHNR; CDR2 reads FQNEAQ (reference sequence). Clones were read by immunoSEQ multiplex PCR, and TCRdb kept only the in-frame ones, dropping some. The sample holds 150,000 to 200,000 clones; about 85% are singletons and the top ten take 1% to 1.5%. Specimen: peripheral blood. This receptor was obtained from a man aged 55-75 years who had recovered from COVID-19. The J gene is TRBJ1-6, the V gene TRBV7-9; no clear D gene. CDR3 amino acids: CASSHSTGNSPLHF. CDR3 DNA sequence: TGTGCCAGCAGCCACTCGACGGGGAATTCACCCCTCCACTTT. The full variable domain, completed using reference TRBV7-9 and TRBJ1-6, is DTGVSQNPRHKITKRGQNVTFRCDPISEHNRLYWYRQTLGQGPEFLTYFQNEAQLEKSRLLSDRFSAERPKGSFSTLEIQRTEQGDSAMYLCASSHSTGNSPLHFGNGTRLTVT.